This TCR beta chain was obtained from a study of cytomegalovirus exposure and HLA in healthy donors. Study-level points and caveats: Earlier analysis yielded a pattern in which most TCR beta V segments were productive about 87% or about 30% of the time. Listed as cytomegalovirus-associated were 150 or so TCR beta chains. Sequencing likely generated an artifact that appeared as a cluster of highly shared sequence variants. The only immune exposure information that was available was CMV serostatus.

The table lists this clone with a count of one. Its antigen is unidentified. The germline gene is not matched at one end of the junction; a read error may be the cause. This specimen includes other DNA sequences encoding the same CDR3. The length of the CDR3 is 15 residues. The germline CDR1 and CDR2 sequences are SGHNT and YYREEE (reference sequence). The primer mix had 60 Vbeta and 13 Jbeta primers. Measured with immunoSEQ multiplex PCR; TCRdb has only the in-frame clones, and not every one. The sample has 95,000 to 110,000 clones; approximately 80% are singletons. This receptor was identified in a male donor in good health and CMV-seronegative. Sequencing was carried out using PBMCs. The V and J genes are TRBV5-4 and TRBJ2-5; TRBD2 matches 7 bases. In DNA, the CDR3 is TGCGCCAGCAGCTTTAAGGTCCCCGGGGGGGAGACCCAGTACTTC. This translates into CASSFKVPGGETQYF. The whole variable domain, filled in from reference TRBV5-4 and TRBJ2-5, reads ETGVTQSPTHLIKTRGQQVTLRCSSQSGHNTVSWYQQALGQGPQFIFQYYREEENGRGNFPPRFSGLQFPNYSSELNVNALELDDSALYLCASSFKVPGGETQYFGPGTRLLVL.